Given below is one T cell receptor (beta chain) in context. The antigen is undetermined. A single record per CDR3 protein comes from TCRdb applying MiXCR to the reads. The table lists around 800,000 distinct CDR3 sequences, roughly 33% of them singletons. This sample is drawn from a study of T cell repertoires in cytomegalovirus infection. Study background: Use of recently identified HLA-C-restricted and well-studied HLA-B-restricted CMV epitopes was part of the study. Public TCR beta signatures provided an indication of both CMV infection and a matching HLA type. Overall study findings and caveats: CMV-specific TCR beta clonotypes restricted by HLA-C were the ones dominating the ex vivo response. Identification of carriers of CMV plus the relevant HLA was achieved through cumulative public TCR beta family frequency.

Trimming at V came to 5 bases and at J to 2 bases, leaving 11 bases not matched to a gene. The CDR3 has 17 residues. The germline V gene encodes CDR1 SEHNR and CDR2 FQNEAQ (reference sequence). This sample comprised cultured CD8+ T cells from PBMCs, obtained from culture after CMV antigen stimulation. This clonotype was obtained from a human donor in good health (CMV status not recorded). Some clones in this sample may be carry-over from other donors' samples. V usage is TRBV7-9 and J usage is TRBJ2-5; 10 bases are shared with TRBD2. The CDR3 reads CASSPPGVAGGQETQYF. For the CDR3, the DNA is TGTGCCAGCAGCCCCCCTGGAGTAGCGGGGGGACAAGAGACCCAGTACTTC.